These 27 T cell receptor beta chains were all obtained from the same sample, sequenced in a study of OX40 agonist ivuxolimab in advanced cancers. Method: immunoSEQ multiplex PCR; TCRdb's copy keeps in-frame clones and lacks some. In the table there are 60,000 to 85,000 clones, about nine tenths of which are singletons. Source: CD4+ or CD8+ T cells sorted from blood, taken in a trial of the OX40 agonist ivuxolimab. Source of these receptors: an adult with an advanced solid tumor such as melanoma, head and neck, liver or kidney cancer.

The chain has TRBV29-1 and TRBJ2-7; 9 bases fit TRBD2. V gave up 6 bases and J gave up 3 bases; unmatched junction bases: 6. Germline CDR1 and CDR2: SQVTM and ANQGSEA. The CDR3 consists of 13 residues. The CDR3 here is CSVLAGVGYEQYF. DNA of the CDR3: TGCAGCGTCTTAGCGGGAGTCGGCTACGAGCAGTACTTC.

The rearrangement joins TRBV19 to TRBJ1-2, with 7 bases lining up with TRBD1. The CDR3 is 13 amino acids. The germline V gene has CDR1 LNHDA and CDR2 SQIVND (reference sequence). J lost 4 bases, V lost 8 bases, and 7 bases had no gene match. DNA for the CDR3: TGTGCCAGTGTCGACAGGGTGGGCTATGGCTACACCTTC. Its protein product is CASVDRVGYGYTF.

The CDR3 region has the DNA TGTGCCAGCAGCCCGCACCCACCCTCCGGGACAGGGCCAACCGGGGAGCTGTTTTTT. Amino acids: CASSPHPPSGTGPTGELFF. J is TRBJ2-2 and V is TRBV4-2; 9 nucleotides align to TRBD1. CDR1 LGHNA and CDR2 YNFKEQ come from the germline V gene. This CDR3 spans 19 amino acids. Unmatched junction bases numbered 17, after V lost 4 bases and J lost 5 bases.

The chain is built from TRBV10-3 and TRBJ2-5; D might be TRBD1 (5 bases). Per the germline V gene, CDR1 is ENHRY and CDR2 is SYGVKD. V lost 10 bases to trimming and J lost 2 bases, with 17 bases between them. The CDR3 covers 14 residues. CDR3 bases: TGTGCCACCAATCGGCTGGGGCAGCAAGAGACCCAGTACTTC. Protein sequence: CATNRLGQQETQYF.

Only a few counts were recorded for this clone. V is TRBV19 and J is TRBJ1-1; 10 bases are shared with TRBD1. Germline assignment: CDR1 LNHDA and CDR2 SQIVND (reference sequence). Unmatched junction bases numbered 4, after V lost 8 bases and J lost 1 base. The CDR3 sequence is 14 residues long. CDR3 DNA sequence: TGTGCCAGTGGGGACAGGGGACGGAACACTGAAGCTTTCTTT. It is translated as CASGDRGRNTEAFF. Full variable domain (outside the CDR3, taken from reference TRBV19 and TRBJ1-1): DGGITQSPKYLFRKEGQNVTLSCEQNLNHDAMYWYRQDPGQGLRLIYYSQIVNDFQKGDIAEGYSVSREKKESFPLTVTSAQKNPTAFYLCASGDRGRNTEAFFGQGTRLTVV.

The genes are TRBV15 and TRBJ2-7; D tentatively reads TRBD1 or TRBD2 (7 bases each). The CDR3 consists of 17 residues. Trimming stripped 4 bases from V and 0 bases from J, with 19 bases between. Looked up from germline, CDR1 is LNHNV and CDR2 is YYDKDF (reference sequence). The CDR3 is CATSNLKGAGVSYEQYF. The DNA of the CDR3 is TGTGCCACCAGCAACCTTAAGGGGGCGGGGGTCTCCTACGAGCAGTACTTC.

The chain employs TRBV10-3 and TRBJ1-1; D gene uncertain. CDR1 is ENHRY and CDR2 is SYGVKD in the germline V gene. The CDR3 spans 12 residues. Trimming took off 0 bases at V and 10 bases at J, with 9 bases between the two ends. The CDR3 region is CAISESRERAFF. The CDR3 DNA follows: TGTGCCATCAGTGAGTCGAGGGAGAGAGCTTTCTTT.

The rearrangement joins TRBV4-1 to TRBJ2-7; D is possibly TRBD1 (6 bases). Trimming took 1 base from V and 3 from J, leaving 19 bases between them. Germline V gene sequence: CDR1 MGHRA, CDR2 YSYEKL. This CDR3 has 17 amino acids. The CDR3 region is CASSQVTGLSPFYEQYF. Written as DNA, the CDR3 is TGCGCCAGCAGCCAAGTGACAGGCCTATCCCCCTTCTACGAGCAGTACTTC.

This chain uses TRBV7-2 with TRBJ2-1; TRBD1 or TRBD2 may be the D gene (5 bases each). V was trimmed by 8 bases and J by 3 bases, leaving 8 bases between them. Germline V gene sequence: CDR1 SGHTA, CDR2 FQGNSA. This CDR3 is built from 12 residues. The CDR3 nucleotides read TGTGCCAGCGGGGACGGCTACAATGAGCAGTTCTTC. The encoded protein is CASGDGYNEQFF.

The gene calls are TRBV21-1 and TRBJ2-7; TRBD2 was called by the table and not checked on the DNA. TRBV21-1 corresponds to a pseudogene. The CDR3 spans 16 residues. CDR3 residues: CASSMWRGEYFDEQYF. The CDR3 nucleotides read TGTGCCAGCAGCATGTGGCGCGGGGAATATTTCGACGAGCAGTACTTC.

The V call is TRBV7-6, the J call TRBJ1-5, with D tentatively TRBD1 (6 bases). Germline loops: CDR1 SGHVS, CDR2 FNYEAQ. CDR3 length: 17 amino acids. V was clipped by 1 base and J by 7 bases, with 20 bases between them. The CDR3 sequence is CASSLDQAGVGGQPQHF. CDR3 coding DNA: TGTGCCAGCAGCTTAGATCAGGCAGGGGTCGGGGGACAGCCCCAGCATTTT.

Concerning this clone: Different DNA sequences within this sample yield the same CDR3. CDR3 sequence (DNA): TGTGCCAGCAGCCCCTTGGCGGGAGAAGAGACCCAGTACTTC. It yields the protein CASSPLAGEETQYF. V and J are TRBV14 and TRBJ2-5; 7 nucleotides align to TRBD2. In germline, CDR1 is SGHDN, CDR2 FVKESK. Trimming removed 4 bases from V and 3 bases from J; junction bases left unmatched: 5. This CDR3 comprises 14 residues.

This chain connects TRBV2 to TRBJ1-1; D gene uncertain. This CDR3 is built from 15 residues. Germline CDR1 is SNHLY and CDR2 is FYNNEI. V was shortened by 6 bases and J by 1 base, with 15 bases between the two germline ends. CDR3 protein: CASSPVAQRNTEAFF. In DNA form, the CDR3 reads TGTGCCAGCAGCCCCGTGGCACAACGGAACACTGAAGCTTTCTTT.

This clone turned up a few times. The V call is TRBV28, the J call TRBJ1-1, with D perhaps TRBD1 (5 bases). The germline gives CDR1 MDHEN, CDR2 SYDVKM. Trimming took off 8 bases at V and 8 bases at J, with 18 bases between the two ends. There are 13 residues in the CDR3. The CDR3 reads CASVPSPRGEAFF. In DNA form, the CDR3 reads TGTGCCAGCGTCCCCAGCCCTCGGGGCGAAGCTTTCTTT.

The V gene is TRBV15, the J gene TRBJ1-6; D might be TRBD1 (5 bases). Germline CDR1 is LNHNV and CDR2 is YYDKDF (reference sequence). V gave up 5 bases and J gave up 10 bases, with 9 bases separating them. This CDR3 has 12 residues. CDR3 region: CATSGGGSPLHF. In DNA form, the CDR3 reads TGTGCCACCAGCGGGGGGGGGTCACCCCTCCACTTT.

This sequence joins TRBV15 and TRBJ1-5; the D is unclear. Trimming left V 0 bases short and J 4 bases short, with 10 bases between. From germline, CDR1 is LNHNV and CDR2 YYDKDF (reference sequence). CDR3 length: 15 residues. The CDR3 spells CATSRDHRGNQPQHF. The CDR3 nucleotides are TGTGCCACCAGCAGAGATCATCGCGGGAATCAGCCCCAGCATTTT.

The chain's CDR3 is CACALAGGNIQYF. In nucleotides, the CDR3 is TGTGCCTGCGCACTAGCGGGGGGAAACATTCAGTACTTC. The J gene is TRBJ2-4, the V gene TRBV30; TRBD2 matches 12 bases. CDR3 length equals 13 residues. Germline CDR1 reads GTSNPN; CDR2 reads SVGIG (reference sequence). The V gene end was trimmed by 6 bases and the J gene end by 6 bases; junction bases not matched to a gene: 3.

The chain carries TRBV5-1 and TRBJ1-1; the D gene is possibly TRBD1 (5 bases). Germline V gene sequence: CDR1 SGHRS, CDR2 YFSETQ. Between the trimmed V and J ends, which lost 5 bases and 1 base, there was a span of 9 bases. This CDR3 comprises 13 residues. CDR3 sequence reads: CASSETANTEAFF. In nucleotides, the CDR3 is TGCGCCAGCAGTGAGACAGCGAACACTGAAGCTTTCTTT.

The genes are TRBV6-5 and TRBJ2-7; D remains ambiguous. Germline-derived CDR1 and CDR2 are MNHEY and SVGAGI. The CDR3 is 15 residues long. The V gene lost 2 bases and the J gene lost 2 bases, with 13 bases spanning the gap. This CDR3 is CASSYDGGGPYEQYF. CDR3 nucleotides: TGTGCCAGCAGTTACGACGGCGGCGGTCCCTACGAGCAGTACTTC.

The chain couples TRBV29-1 to TRBJ1-5; TRBD1 aligns across 7 bases. Germline-derived CDR1 and CDR2 are SQVTM and ANQGSEA. The junction had 6 bases not matched to a gene; V was cut back by 7 bases and J by 0 bases. The length of the CDR3 is 14 residues. CDR3 amino acids: CSAWDSYSNQPQHF. The CDR3 DNA reads as TGCAGCGCCTGGGACAGTTATAGCAATCAGCCCCAGCATTTT.

The chain is built from TRBV5-1 and TRBJ1-1; D is undetermined. Germline loops: CDR1 SGHRS, CDR2 YFSETQ. The CDR3 totals 18 residues. Trimming shortened V by 0 bases and J by 2 bases, and 20 bases separated the two germline ends. The CDR3 DNA reads TGCGCCAGCAGCTTGGCCACAATATCTGCGGTACATAACACTGAAGCTTTCTTT. The encoded protein is CASSLATISAVHNTEAFF.

The V gene is TRBV5-1, the J gene TRBJ2-7; 7 bases map to TRBD2. V lost 1 base, J lost 3 bases, and 4 bases stayed unmatched. This CDR3 has 14 residues. Per the germline V gene, CDR1 is SGHRS and CDR2 is YFSETQ. Here the CDR3 DNA reads TGCGCCAGCAGCTTGTTGGGGGGGTACTACGAGCAGTACTTC. It yields the protein CASSLLGGYYEQYF. The full variable domain, with the rest looked up from reference TRBV5-1 and TRBJ2-7, is KAGVTQTPRYLIKTRGQQVTLSCSPISGHRSVSWYQQTPGQGLQFLFEYFSETQRNKGNFPGRFSGRQFSNSRSEMNVSTLELGDSALYLCASSLLGGYYEQYFGPGTRLTVT.

This sequence joins TRBV6-6 and TRBJ1-5, with a possible D match to TRBD1 (5 bases). The CDR3 is made up of 15 amino acids. The germline gives CDR1 MNHNY, CDR2 SVGAGI (reference sequence). Trimming took off 5 bases at V and 6 bases at J, with 17 bases between the two ends. CDR3 DNA sequence: TGTGCCAGCAGTCCCTCAATCAGCGGGGCTCAGCCCCAGCATTTT. This sequence encodes CASSPSISGAQPQHF.

The chain couples TRBV5-1 to TRBJ2-1; tentative D call: TRBD1 (7 bases). This CDR3 contains 15 residues. V lost 3 bases and J 3 bases, leaving 13 bases between the germline ends. Germline loops: CDR1 SGHRS, CDR2 YFSETQ. The CDR3 DNA is TGCGCCAGCAGCTCTCAGGGGGAGGTCTACAATGAGCAGTTCTTC. Its protein product is CASSSQGEVYNEQFF.

The chain recombines TRBV6-1 with TRBJ1-2; D is perhaps TRBD1 (6 bases). Trimming removed 5 bases from V and 8 bases from J, with 12 bases in between. Germline-derived CDR1 and CDR2 are MNHNS and SASEGT. The CDR3 consists of 12 residues. The CDR3 nucleotides are TGTGCCAGCAGTCCAGGGGTGAGCGGCTACACCTTC. It translates to CASSPGVSGYTF.

V usage is TRBV29-1 and J usage is TRBJ1-3; weak D call: TRBD1 (5 bases). The CDR3 consists of 13 residues. CDR1 SQVTM and CDR2 ANQGSEA come from the germline V gene. Trimming removed 5 bases from V and 0 bases from J, with 8 bases in between. Written as DNA, the CDR3 is TGCAGCGTTAGGGGAAACTCTGGAAACACCATATATTTT. This encodes CSVRGNSGNTIYF.

The chain recombines TRBV18 with TRBJ1-5; TRBD1 matches at 8 bases. The V segment lost 5 bases and the J segment 2 bases; nucleotides outside the gene matches: 5. The V gene's germline CDR1 is KGHSH and CDR2 LQKENI. CDR3 length equals 15 residues. CDR3 residues: CASSATGVGNQPQHF. In DNA, the CDR3 is TGTGCCAGCTCAGCGACAGGGGTCGGCAATCAGCCCCAGCATTTT.